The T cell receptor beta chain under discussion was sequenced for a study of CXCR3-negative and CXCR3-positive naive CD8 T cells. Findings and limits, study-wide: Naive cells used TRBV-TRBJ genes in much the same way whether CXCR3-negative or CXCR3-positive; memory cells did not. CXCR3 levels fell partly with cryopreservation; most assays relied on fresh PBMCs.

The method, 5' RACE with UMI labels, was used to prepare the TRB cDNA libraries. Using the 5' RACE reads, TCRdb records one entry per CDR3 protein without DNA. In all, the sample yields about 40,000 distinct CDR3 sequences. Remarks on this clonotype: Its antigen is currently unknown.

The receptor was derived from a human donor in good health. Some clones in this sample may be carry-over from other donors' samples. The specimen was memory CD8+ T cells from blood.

The CDR3 protein is CSVKPGQGAADYEQYF. This chain links TRBV29-1 with TRBJ2-7; TCRdb designates TRBD1, a call that cannot be tested without DNA. This CDR3 has 16 residues. CDR1 and CDR2 (germline): SQVTM, ANQGSEA.